A selection of T cell receptor beta chains follows, all from one sample in a study of beta chain features in type 1 diabetes. Clones were sequenced by immunoSEQ multiplex PCR, and TCRdb holds only the in-frame ones, with some missing. The sample contains under 300,000 clones, about a fifth of which appear only once. The sequencing sample was made of naive CD4+ T cells from blood. The receptors were gathered from a woman between 40 and 55 years old with type 1 diabetes. The CDR3 runs from the conserved cysteine through the conserved F or W. A D gene is named only where the DNA matches it firmly. Clone size is not always given. Where it is, it says once, few, many or a class for expanded clones.

TRBD2	TRBJ2-3	TRBV9	once	TGTGCCAGCAGCGTAGGAGGGCGGGAGGGCACAGATACGCAGTATTTT	CASSVGGREGTDTQYF
TRBD1	TRBJ2-3	TRBV9	.	TGTGCCAGCAGCGTAGGTGGACAGGGGGCTGGGGATACGCAGTATTTT	CASSVGGQGAGDTQYF
TRBD1	TRBJ2-3	TRBV11-1	few	TGTGCCAGCAACGACAGGGTCGGCACAGATACGCAGTATTTT	CASNDRVGTDTQYF
.	TRBJ1-1	TRBV11-2	.	TGTGCCAGCAGCTCCATTAGGGGGACCGGTGAAGCTTTCTTT	CASSSIRGTGEAFF
.	TRBJ2-3	TRBV27	.	TGTGCCAGCATGGAGCTCTATACGCAGTATTTT	CASMELYTQYF
TRBD1	TRBJ2-7	TRBV29-1	.	TGCAGCGTTGCCCTCCAGGGGGCTTACGAGCAGTACTTC	CSVALQGAYEQYF
TRBD1	TRBJ1-5	TRBV30	.	TGTGCCTGGAGTCGGGACAGTCCCCAGCCCCAGCATTTT	CAWSRDSPQPQHF
TRBD1	TRBJ1-2	TRBV4-1	.	TGCGCCAGCAGCCCCCGGGACAGGGACAACTATGGCTACACCTTC	CASSPRDRDNYGYTF
.	TRBJ2-3	TRBV7-9	.	TGTGCCAGCAGCTTAGGCCAGGGAAGGGCAGATACGCAGTATTTT	CASSLGQGRADTQYF
.	TRBJ1-1	TRBV7-9	few	TGTGCCAGCAGCTTCACAGGGATCACTGAAGCTTTCTTT	CASSFTGITEAFF
TRBD2	TRBJ2-7	TRBV15	.	TGTGCCACCAGCAGAGGCGGCGGGAGCTCCTACGAGCAGTACTTC	CATSRGGGSSYEQYF
.	TRBJ2-7	TRBV6-5	.	TGTGCCAGCAGTCGCCCGGGGCTAGCGACCGAGCAGTACTTC	CASSRPGLATEQYF
TRBD1	TRBJ1-4	TRBV6-6	few	TGTGCCAGCATACAGGGGGCCTTTAATGAAAAACTGTTTTTT	CASIQGAFNEKLFF
TRBD2	TRBJ2-7	TRBV7-2	.	TGTGCCAGCAGCTTAAGCGGGAGTCAGTACGAGCAGTACTTC	CASSLSGSQYEQYF
.	TRBJ2-1	TRBV9	.	TGTGCCAGCAGCGTAGAGCCCGTAAGCATCGGCAATGAGCAGTTCTTC	CASSVEPVSIGNEQFF
.	TRBJ2-1	TRBV5-6	.	TGTGCCAGCAGATCCAGGGGAAGCTCCTACAATGAGCAGTTCTTC	CASRSRGSSYNEQFF
TRBD1	TRBJ2-2	TRBV14	.	TGTGCCAGCAGCCTAATAACAGGGGACACCGGGGAGCTGTTTTTT	CASSLITGDTGELFF
.	TRBJ2-7	TRBV11-2	.	TGTGCCAGCAGCTTAGCTTCTAGCAACTACGAGCAGTACTTC	CASSLASSNYEQYF
.	TRBJ1-1	TRBV7-6	.	TGTGCCAGCAGCCTTGTTAGTGAGCGGAGCACTGAAGCTTTCTTT	CASSLVSERSTEAFF
.	TRBJ1-2	TRBV7-2	.	TGTGCCAGCAGCCCGTTAAGAAGAGACTATGGCTACACCTTC	CASSPLRRDYGYTF
.	TRBJ2-3	TRBV7-2	few	TGTGCCAGCAGCTTAGTGTCTAGAGGAGATACGCAGTATTTT	CASSLVSRGDTQYF
.	TRBJ2-7	TRBV6-5	.	TGTGCCAGCAGCTTTGACGGGATAACCTCCTACGAGCAGTACTTC	CASSFDGITSYEQYF
TRBD1	TRBJ2-5	TRBV7-2	few	TGTGCCAGCACCGTCGGGACAGGGGAGGAAGAGACCCAGTACTTC	CASTVGTGEEETQYF
.	TRBJ1-2	TRBV28	few	TGTGCCAGCAGTTTAAGGGGCGTCTATGGCTACACCTTC	CASSLRGVYGYTF
.	TRBJ1-3	TRBV14	.	TGTGCCAGCAGCCCAGGACAGACCATATATTTT	CASSPGQTIYF
.	TRBJ2-5	TRBV29-1	.	TGCAGCGTTGGTGGGGGGAGCGAGACCCAGTACTTC	CSVGGGSETQYF
TRBD1	TRBJ2-1	TRBV7-3	.	TGTGCCAGCAGCTTTGACAGGGGGCTCCCGGATGAGCAGTTCTTC	CASSFDRGLPDEQFF
.	TRBJ1-4	TRBV7-7	.	TGTGCCAGCAGCTTGACAGTTAATGAAAAACTGTTTTTT	CASSLTVNEKLFF
.	TRBJ2-5	TRBV7-2	few	TGTGCCAGCAGCCACTCGGAGACCCAGTACTTC	CASSHSETQYF